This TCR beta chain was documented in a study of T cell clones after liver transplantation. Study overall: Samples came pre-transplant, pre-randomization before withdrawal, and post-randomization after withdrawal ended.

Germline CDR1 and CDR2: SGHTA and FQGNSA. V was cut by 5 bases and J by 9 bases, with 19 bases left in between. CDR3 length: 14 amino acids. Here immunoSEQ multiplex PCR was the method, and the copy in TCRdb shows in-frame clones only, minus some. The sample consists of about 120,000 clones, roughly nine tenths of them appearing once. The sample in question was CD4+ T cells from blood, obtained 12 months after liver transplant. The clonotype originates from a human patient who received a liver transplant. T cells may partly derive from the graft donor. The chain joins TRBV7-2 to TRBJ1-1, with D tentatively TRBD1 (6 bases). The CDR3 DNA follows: TGTGCCAGCAGCCCCGGGGGCGGCGGTCGGCAAGCTTTCTTT. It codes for CASSPGGGGRQAFF.